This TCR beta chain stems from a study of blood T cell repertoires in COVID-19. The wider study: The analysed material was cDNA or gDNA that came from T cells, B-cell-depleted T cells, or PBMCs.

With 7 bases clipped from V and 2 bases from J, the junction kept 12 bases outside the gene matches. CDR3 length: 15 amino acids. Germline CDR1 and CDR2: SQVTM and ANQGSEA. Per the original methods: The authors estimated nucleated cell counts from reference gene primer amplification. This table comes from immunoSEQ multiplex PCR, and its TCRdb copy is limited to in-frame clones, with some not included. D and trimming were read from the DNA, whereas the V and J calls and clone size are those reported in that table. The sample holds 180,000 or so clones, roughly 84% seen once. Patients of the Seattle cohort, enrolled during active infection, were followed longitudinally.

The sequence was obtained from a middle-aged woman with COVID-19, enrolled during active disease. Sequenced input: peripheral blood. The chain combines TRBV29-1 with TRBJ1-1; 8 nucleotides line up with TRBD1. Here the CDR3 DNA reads TGCAGCGCCCTGGATGGGACAGGCAAAAACACTGAAGCTTTCTTT. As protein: CSALDGTGKNTEAFF.